The 11 T cell receptor beta chains presented below share a single source sample, sequenced in a study of cytomegalovirus exposure and HLA in healthy donors. This PCR relied on a set of 60 Vbeta primers and 13 Jbeta primers. Here immunoSEQ multiplex PCR was the method, and the copy in TCRdb shows in-frame clones only, minus some. Here the sample spans 120,000 or so clones, 81% being singletons. Material for sequencing was PBMCs. The receptors were gathered from a man in his forties in good health and CMV-seronegative.

V and J are TRBV19 and TRBJ2-1, with a tentative D call TRBD1 (6 bases). V lost 6 bases and J lost 12, with 24 bases in between. The CDR3 length is 15 residues. Germline V CDR1 and CDR2: LNHDA, SQIVND (reference sequence). The CDR3 spells CASRFPGQLGGRQFF. The CDR3 DNA is TGTGCCAGTAGATTTCCGGGACAACTAGGGGGTCGGCAGTTCTTC.

This clone is a singleton in its sample. The chain recombines TRBV5-5 with TRBJ1-4; the D is unclear. The CDR3 extends over 14 amino acids. The V end lost 4 bases, the J end lost 5 bases, and 12 bases lay between the germline ends. Germline V gives CDR1 SGHKS, CDR2 YYEKEE (reference sequence). The CDR3 spells CASSMDFPNEKLFF. DNA for the CDR3: TGTGCCAGCAGCATGGACTTCCCGAATGAAAAACTGTTTTTT.

This chain uses TRBV27 with TRBJ2-7, with TRBD1 matching over 10 bases. CDR1 and CDR2 from the germline V gene are MNHEY and SMNVEV (reference sequence). The junction had 0 bases not matched to a gene; V was cut back by 4 bases and J by 3 bases. The CDR3 totals 13 residues. The DNA of the CDR3 is TGTGCCAGCAGTTGGGACAGGGGCTACGAGCAGTACTTC. It yields the protein CASSWDRGYEQYF.

The chain uses TRBV7-2 and TRBJ2-5; D perhaps matches TRBD2 (6 bases). Germline-derived CDR1 and CDR2 are SGHTA and FQGNSA. CDR3 size: 13 residues. The V gene lost 5 bases and the J gene lost 2 bases, with 9 bases spanning the gap. The CDR3: CASSQGLQETQYF. CDR3 DNA sequence: TGTGCCAGCAGCCAGGGACTTCAAGAGACCCAGTACTTC. Full variable domain (rest looked up from reference TRBV7-2 and TRBJ2-5): GAGVSQSPSNKVTEKGKDVELRCDPISGHTALYWYRQSLGQGLEFLIYFQGNSAPDKSGLPSDRFSAERTGGSVSTLTIQRTQQEDSAVYLCASSQGLQETQYFGPGTRLLVL.

This clone was observed a few times. J is TRBJ1-2 and V is TRBV28; D is ambiguous. CDR3 length equals 10 residues. Trimming shortened V by 7 bases and J by 6 bases, and 6 bases separated the two germline ends. Per germline, CDR1 MDHEN and CDR2 SYDVKM. As DNA, the CDR3 is TGTGCCAGCAATAGAAATGGCTACACCTTC. Its translation: CASNRNGYTF.

V and J are TRBV27 and TRBJ1-4; D is perhaps TRBD1 (5 bases). The CDR3 consists of 15 residues. Germline values: CDR1 MNHEY, CDR2 SMNVEV (reference sequence). V was clipped by 0 bases and J by 7 bases, with 12 bases between them. In DNA form, the CDR3 reads TGTGCCAGCAGTTTATCATCCGGGAGGGGTGAAAAACTGTTTTTT. Its protein is CASSLSSGRGEKLFF.

J is TRBJ2-7 and V is TRBV15; TRBD1 agrees at 7 bases. With V trimmed by 8 bases and J by 1 base, 11 bases remained unmatched. From germline, CDR1 is LNHNV and CDR2 YYDKDF (reference sequence). The CDR3 extends over 15 amino acids. CDR3 amino acids: CATQTHETGSYEQYF. CDR3 nucleotides: TGTGCCACCCAAACCCACGAGACAGGGTCCTACGAGCAGTACTTC. The whole variable domain, filled in from reference TRBV15 and TRBJ2-7, reads DAMVIQNPRYQVTQFGKPVTLSCSQTLNHNVMYWYQQKSSQAPKLLFHYYDKDFNNEADTPDNFQSRRPNTSFCFLDIRSPGLGDTAMYLCATQTHETGSYEQYFGPGTRLTVT.

Comment on this clone: Its ends do not fully match the called genes, so a read error is possible. V is TRBV11-2 and J is TRBJ2-6; 8 bases are shared with TRBD1. Germline V gene lookup returns CDR1 SGHAT and CDR2 FQNNGV. The CDR3 runs to 18 residues. The CDR3 nucleotides read TGTGCCAGCAGCTTAGGACAGGGGAGGTCTCCTGGGGCCAACGGCCTGACTTTC. This gives the protein CASSLGQGRSPGANGLTF.

This chain links TRBV2 with TRBJ2-7; 7 bases agree with TRBD1. In germline, CDR1 is SNHLY, CDR2 FYNNEI. J gave up 3 bases and V 6 bases, and 5 bases lay outside the gene matches. This CDR3 spans 13 amino acids. This CDR3 reads CASRRDSGYEQYF. The CDR3 bases are TGTGCCAGCAGGAGGGACAGTGGCTACGAGCAGTACTTC.

The chain combines TRBV10-3 with TRBJ1-1; 11 bases fit TRBD1. CDR3 length equals 17 residues. V was clipped by 3 bases and J by 2 bases; unmatched bases: 8. Germline loops: CDR1 ENHRY, CDR2 SYGVKD. The CDR3 DNA reads TGTGCCATCAGTGACGTAAGGGGGACAGGGGGTAACACTGAAGCTTTCTTT. Translation: CAISDVRGTGGNTEAFF.

The V and J genes are TRBV28 and TRBJ1-2; D is uncertain. Trimming took off 8 bases at V and 8 bases at J, with 18 bases between the two ends. CDR1 is MDHEN and CDR2 is SYDVKM in the germline V gene. The CDR3 runs 13 residues. CDR3 nucleotides: TGTGCCAGCTTTAAGTTTGAGGGCGGAGGCTACACCTTC. Amino acid sequence: CASFKFEGGGYTF.